These 19 T cell receptor beta chains originate from one sample sequenced in a study of a mutant IDH1 vaccine in newly diagnosed glioma listed by TCRdb under 2021. Libraries came from the immunoSEQ multiplex PCR assay. TCRdb's version of the immuneACCESS table is confined to in-frame rearrangements and falls short of the full clone set. An unresolved V gene accounts for under half of the shortfall where checked; the remainder is of unknown origin. The sample table lists 20,000 to 30,000 clones, approximately 91% of them with a count of one. 9.2% of the sample is held by the ten biggest clonotypes. The meaning of the sample's time point label: baseline, week 1 (first vaccination visit). The treatment or condition label, as the study defines it: pre-vaccination baseline after standard-of-care therapy. The material was PBMCs, obtained from a glioma patient treated with radiotherapy, temozolomide or both. Receptors were obtained from a man between 25 and 39 years old with glioma.

V usage is TRBV29-1 and J usage is TRBJ2-3; D gene ambiguous. The V and J ends lost 0 bases and 0 bases respectively, with 7 bases between them. In germline, CDR1 is SQVTM, CDR2 ANQGSEA. CDR3 size: 14 residues. DNA for the CDR3: TGCAGCGTTGAAGATAGAACTAGCACAGATACGCAGTATTTT. It codes for CSVEDRTSTDTQYF.

This clone was picked up a small number of times. The V and J genes are TRBV2 and TRBJ2-1; D unclear. Per the germline V gene, CDR1 is SNHLY and CDR2 is FYNNEI. This CDR3 has 14 residues. The V end lost 8 bases, the J end lost 2 bases, and 13 bases lay between the germline ends. As DNA, the CDR3 is TGTGCCAGCTCAAGTTCTCCGACCTACAATGAGCAGTTCTTC. This translates into CASSSSPTYNEQFF.

The V and J genes are TRBV27 and TRBJ2-3, with D perhaps TRBD1 or TRBD2 (6 bases each). In germline, CDR1 is MNHEY, CDR2 SMNVEV (reference sequence). Trimming took 6 bases from V and 7 from J, leaving 20 bases between them. The CDR3 covers 15 residues. The CDR3 reads CASRVDRPGENTQYF. Written as DNA, the CDR3 is TGTGCCAGCAGGGTCGACAGGCCGGGGGAGAATACGCAGTATTTT.

The chain carries TRBV5-1 and TRBJ1-1; D is uncertain. Deletions cut 1 base from V and 1 base from J, with 11 bases between. This CDR3 region has 15 residues. The V gene's germline CDR1 is SGHRS and CDR2 YFSETQ. The CDR3 reads CASSLSAHPNTEAFF. CDR3 in DNA: TGCGCCAGCAGCTTGTCGGCCCACCCGAACACTGAAGCTTTCTTT.

The chain joins TRBV19 to TRBJ2-6; unclear D gene. Trimming left V 4 bases short and J 7 bases short, with 2 bases between. CDR1 LNHDA and CDR2 SQIVND come from the germline V gene (reference sequence). There are 11 residues in the CDR3. CDR3 sequence: CASSRANVLTF. In DNA form, the CDR3 reads TGTGCCAGTAGTAGAGCCAACGTCCTGACTTTC. Filled out from reference TRBV19 and TRBJ2-6, the complete variable domain reads DGGITQSPKYLFRKEGQNVTLSCEQNLNHDAMYWYRQDPGQGLRLIYYSQIVNDFQKGDIAEGYSVSREKKESFPLTVTSAQKNPTAFYLCASSRANVLTFGAGSRLTVL.

This clone is a singleton in its sample. The chain links TRBV4-2 to TRBJ2-2; D call uncertain. The V end was cut by 1 base, the J end by 3 bases, with 12 bases between. The CDR3 loop spans 16 amino acids. Germline CDR1 LGHNA, CDR2 YNFKEQ. CDR3 sequence: CASSQAQARDTGELFF. DNA of the CDR3: TGTGCCAGCAGCCAAGCTCAAGCAAGGGACACCGGGGAGCTGTTTTTT.

The V gene is TRBV6-5, the J gene TRBJ1-2; a weak D match, TRBD1 (6 bases). V was clipped by 6 bases and J by 6 bases, with 17 bases between them. The CDR3 consists of 14 residues. Looked up from germline, CDR1 is MNHEY and CDR2 is SVGAGI. The CDR3, as DNA: TGTGCCAGCAGAACTGACATGGGGGGGCATGGCTACACCTTC. Amino acids: CASRTDMGGHGYTF.

V gene TRBV5-6 combines with J gene TRBJ1-2, with D perhaps TRBD1 (6 bases). CDR3 size: 14 residues. The germline V gene has CDR1 SGHDT and CDR2 YYEEEE. The germline V and J ends were trimmed by 2 bases and 0 bases, with 8 bases remaining between them. In DNA, the CDR3 is TGTGCCAGCAGCTTACCAGGGGCTAACTATGGCTACACCTTC. Translation gives CASSLPGANYGYTF. Based on the CDR3 plus reference TRBV5-6 and TRBJ1-2, the full variable domain is DAGVTQSPTHLIKTRGQQVTLRCSPKSGHDTVSWYQQALGQGPQFIFQYYEEEERQRGNFPDRFSGHQFPNYSSELNVNALLLGDSALYLCASSLPGANYGYTFGSGTRLTVV.

J is TRBJ2-3 and V is TRBV6-1, with D hard to call. Looked up from germline, CDR1 is MNHNS and CDR2 is SASEGT. The CDR3 spans 12 residues. V was cut by 7 bases and J by 5 bases, with 10 bases left in between. CDR3 residues: CASNPWGDTQYF. The CDR3, as DNA: TGTGCCAGCAACCCTTGGGGAGATACGCAGTATTTT.

This sequence joins TRBV2 and TRBJ1-5, with D unclear. In germline, CDR1 is SNHLY, CDR2 FYNNEI. The CDR3 is made up of 16 amino acids. V was cut by 6 bases and J by 1 base, with 16 bases left in between. CDR3: CASSRTRGLSNQPQHF. The CDR3 DNA follows: TGTGCCAGCAGCCGAACGCGGGGTTTAAGCAATCAGCCCCAGCATTTT.

The chain uses TRBV7-7 and TRBJ2-5; D ambiguous. The length of the CDR3 is 15 residues. Per germline, CDR1 SSHAT and CDR2 FNYEAQ (reference sequence). V was cut by 5 bases and J by 1 base, with 14 bases left in between. CDR3 sequence (DNA): TGTGCCAGCAGCACCACAGCCGACCCCCAAGAGACCCAGTACTTC. It yields the protein CASSTTADPQETQYF.

The chain joins TRBV2 to TRBJ2-5, with unresolved D. The V end lost 5 bases, the J end lost 5 bases, and 9 bases lay between the germline ends. Germline V gene lookup returns CDR1 SNHLY and CDR2 FYNNEI. CDR3 length: 12 amino acids. The CDR3 nucleotides are TGTGCCAGCAGTAACAGACCCGAGACCCAGTACTTC. The encoded protein is CASSNRPETQYF. Full variable domain (remainder filled in from reference TRBV2 and TRBJ2-5): EPEVTQTPSHQVTQMGQEVILRCVPISNHLYFYWYRQILGQKVEFLVSFYNNEISEKSEIFDDQFSVERPDGSNFTLKIRSTKLEDSAMYFCASSNRPETQYFGPGTRLLVL.

This clone showed up just once. The J gene is TRBJ2-7, the V gene TRBV15; D perhaps matches TRBD1 (6 bases). Germline loops: CDR1 LNHNV, CDR2 YYDKDF (reference sequence). CDR3 length: 14 amino acids. V gave up 4 bases and J gave up 3 bases, with 13 bases separating them. CDR3 region: CATSMTGELYEQYF. The DNA for the CDR3 is TGTGCCACCAGCATGACAGGAGAACTCTACGAGCAGTACTTC.

The V gene is TRBV4-1, the J gene TRBJ2-7; the D is unclear. Germline CDR1 and CDR2: MGHRA and YSYEKL. The CDR3 loop spans 14 amino acids. Trimming took 0 bases from V and 0 from J, leaving 6 bases between them. The CDR3, as DNA: TGCGCCAGCAGCCAAGATAGGGCCTCCTACGAGCAGTACTTC. Its translation is CASSQDRASYEQYF.

This CDR3 reads CASSLKGGGEQYF. CDR3 sequence (DNA): TGTGCCAGCAGCTTGAAGGGAGGAGGAGAGCAGTACTTC. The rearrangement uses TRBV5-4 and TRBJ2-7; D is possibly TRBD2 (6 bases). CDR3 length equals 13 residues. V was pared by 1 base and J by 7 bases, with 12 bases between. The germline V gene encodes CDR1 SGHNT and CDR2 YYREEE (reference sequence).

V is TRBV7-7 and J is TRBJ1-1; 10 positions match TRBD1. After removal of 5 bases from V and 4 bases from J, the junction contained 1 base not matched to a gene. The CDR3 has 13 residues. Germline-derived CDR1 and CDR2 are SSHAT and FNYEAQ (reference sequence). CDR3 loop: CASSRDRGTEAFF. The CDR3 coding sequence is TGTGCCAGCAGCCGGGACAGGGGCACTGAAGCTTTCTTT.

The rearrangement joins TRBV5-6 to TRBJ2-7; D is undetermined. The CDR3 is 14 residues long. V lost 0 bases, J lost 3 bases, and 10 bases lay in between. CDR1 is SGHDT and CDR2 is YYEEEE in the germline V gene. CDR3 amino acids: CASSLDRPLYEQYF. The CDR3 bases are TGTGCCAGCAGCTTGGACAGACCTCTCTACGAGCAGTACTTC. Using reference TRBV5-6 and TRBJ2-7 for the parts outside the CDR3, the full variable domain is DAGVTQSPTHLIKTRGQQVTLRCSPKSGHDTVSWYQQALGQGPQFIFQYYEEEERQRGNFPDRFSGHQFPNYSSELNVNALLLGDSALYLCASSLDRPLYEQYFGPGTRLTVT.

In regard to this clone: One end of the junction is discordant with germline, which a read error may explain. The chain couples TRBV14 to TRBJ2-1; D gene unclear. Germline V gene data show CDR1 as SGHDN and CDR2 as FVKESK. The CDR3 sequence is 16 residues long. The CDR3 sequence is CTSSQGPRLTYNEQFF. The CDR3 coding sequence is TGTACCAGCAGCCAAGGACCAAGGCTGACCTACAATGAGCAGTTCTTC.

This chain uses TRBV5-1 with TRBJ1-1; D might be TRBD1 (5 bases). The CDR3 contains 16 residues. The V gene's germline CDR1 is SGHRS and CDR2 YFSETQ. Between the trimmed V and J ends, which lost 0 bases and 0 bases, there was a span of 12 bases. The CDR3 nucleotides read TGCGCCAGCAGCTTGGTCTTAACAGGATTGAACACTGAAGCTTTCTTT. Encoded protein: CASSLVLTGLNTEAFF. Full variable domain (outside the CDR3, taken from reference TRBV5-1 and TRBJ1-1): KAGVTQTPRYLIKTRGQQVTLSCSPISGHRSVSWYQQTPGQGLQFLFEYFSETQRNKGNFPGRFSGRQFSNSRSEMNVSTLELGDSALYLCASSLVLTGLNTEAFFGQGTRLTVV.